The present T cell receptor (beta chain) was sequenced within a study of blood T cell repertoires in COVID-19. Study-wide background: PBMCs, B-cell-depleted T cells, or T cells were the source of the cDNA or gDNA that made up the material.

CDR3 length: 15 amino acids. CDR1 is SGHRS, CDR2 YFSETQ, per germline. After removal of 0 bases from V and 1 base from J, the junction contained 3 bases not matched to a gene. The table came from immunoSEQ multiplex PCR; TCRdb's copy has only in-frame clones and leaves some out. This sample yields 350,000 to 400,000 clones, of which more than 70% are seen a single time; roughly 1.2% belongs to the top ten. Ages ranged from about 18 to 89 years, with residence in around 24 US areas. Cohorts were assigned according to the clinical history that participants reported. Donors of Cohort 3 who recovered were those that had two negative PCRs, clearance, or symptom resolution.

Input material: PBMCs or T cells enriched from blood (not recorded which). The clonotype was recovered from a woman aged 18-29 years who had recovered from COVID-19. The V and J genes are TRBV5-1 and TRBJ1-1, with 7 bases that match TRBD1. As DNA, the CDR3 is TGCGCCAGCAGCTTGGGGGACAGAACGAACACTGAAGCTTTCTTT. Its protein product is CASSLGDRTNTEAFF.